This section outlines one TCR beta chain sequence together with its context. Profiling relied on immunoSEQ multiplex PCR, and the TCRdb table lists in-frame clones only, not all of them. The table shows around 260,000 clones, with around 86% occurring only once. Germline-derived CDR1 and CDR2 are MDHEN and SYDVKM. V lost 6 bases and J 1 base, leaving 15 bases between the germline ends. This CDR3 region has 15 residues. This entry belongs to a study of blood T cell repertoires in COVID-19. The chain uses TRBV28 and TRBJ1-2, with a tentative D call TRBD1 (5 bases). Sequenced sample: peripheral blood. The source is a woman aged 60-70 years with COVID-19, enrolled during active disease. The CDR3 spells CASRNGGVSNYGYTF. The DNA of the CDR3 is TGTGCCAGCAGAAACGGGGGGGTCAGTAACTATGGCTACACCTTC.